This T cell receptor (beta chain) was sequenced in a study of spatial heterogeneity in lung cancer. Trimming left V 4 bases short and J 11 bases short, with 13 bases between. This CDR3 region has 12 residues. The germline CDR1 and CDR2 sequences are SGHDN and FVKESK. Each CDR3 protein gets one entry after TCRdb re-called the 5' RACE reads with MiXCR. This sample yields 90,000 to 95,000 distinct CDR3 sequences, of which more than 10% are seen a single time; more than 40% belongs to the top ten. This clonotype was observed a few times. Time point of the sample: sample taken at primary tumor resection. The receptor comes from a male donor with early-stage non-small cell lung cancer. Sample: PBMCs, taken at surgery. The rearrangement uses TRBV14 and TRBJ2-3; perhaps TRBD1 as D (6 bases). CDR3 nucleotide sequence: TGTGCCAGCAGCCCGGACAGAATGATGCAGTATTTT. Its translation is CASSPDRMMQYF. Supplemented by reference TRBV14 and TRBJ2-3, the full variable domain reads EAGVTQFPSHSVIEKGQTVTLRCDPISGHDNLYWYRRVMGKEIKFLLHFVKESKQDESGMPNNRFLAERTGGTYSTLKVQPAELEDSGVYFCASSPDRMMQYFGPGTRLTVL.